This section outlines one T cell receptor beta chain sequence together with its context. Its antigen is currently unknown. With V trimmed by 4 bases and J by 7 bases, 9 bases remained unmatched. The CDR3 runs 15 residues. The V gene's germline CDR1 is WSHSY and CDR2 SAAADI. Sequencing was performed with immunoSEQ multiplex PCR; in TCRdb, only in-frame clones are kept and a portion is missing. The sample lists about 26,000 clones, roughly 82% occurring once. The data belong to a study of graft-versus-host responses after intestinal transplantation. Study as a whole: Tacrolimus plus steroids were given to all recipients for approximately three years, preceded by anti-thymocyte globulin induction. Findings of the study overall: The presence of high graft-versus-host to host-versus-graft clonal ratios in allografts characterized patients with graft-donor T cell macrochimerism.

The sequences come from unstimulated CD4+ T cells sorted from spleen or lymph node cells, collected before intestinal transplant. This sequence originates from a human donor who received an intestinal transplant. The chain carries TRBV10-2 and TRBJ1-3; 8 nucleotides match TRBD1. The CDR3 spells CASSVQGARGNTIYF. CDR3 sequence (DNA): TGCGCCAGCAGTGTCCAGGGGGCCCGCGGTAACACCATATATTTT.